This T cell receptor (beta chain) was captured in a study of blood T cell repertoires in COVID-19. Clones were read by immunoSEQ multiplex PCR, and TCRdb kept only the in-frame ones, dropping some. The table records 280,000 or so clones, about 83% of them present only once. Sequenced sample: PBMCs or T cells enriched from blood (not recorded which). This TCR came from a middle-aged woman who had recovered from COVID-19.

The chain's CDR3 is CASGLAQGGNTEAFF. The DNA for the CDR3 is TGTGCCAGCGGCCTCGCCCAGGGCGGGAACACTGAAGCTTTCTTT. This chain uses TRBV2 with TRBJ1-1; a possible D gene is TRBD1 (5 bases). V was trimmed by 8 bases and J by 1 base, leaving 17 bases between them. Per the germline V gene, CDR1 is SNHLY and CDR2 is FYNNEI. The CDR3 sequence is 15 residues long.